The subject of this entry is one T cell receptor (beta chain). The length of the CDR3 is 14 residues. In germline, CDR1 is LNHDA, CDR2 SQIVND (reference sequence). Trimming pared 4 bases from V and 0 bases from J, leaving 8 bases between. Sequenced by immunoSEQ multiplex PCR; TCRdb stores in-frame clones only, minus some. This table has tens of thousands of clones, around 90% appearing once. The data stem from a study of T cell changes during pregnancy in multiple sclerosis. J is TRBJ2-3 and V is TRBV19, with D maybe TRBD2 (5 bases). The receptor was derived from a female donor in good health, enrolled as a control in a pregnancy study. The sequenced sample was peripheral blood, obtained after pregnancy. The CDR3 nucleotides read TGTGCCAGTAGTAGGGGAGTCAGCACAGATACGCAGTATTTT. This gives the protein CASSRGVSTDTQYF.